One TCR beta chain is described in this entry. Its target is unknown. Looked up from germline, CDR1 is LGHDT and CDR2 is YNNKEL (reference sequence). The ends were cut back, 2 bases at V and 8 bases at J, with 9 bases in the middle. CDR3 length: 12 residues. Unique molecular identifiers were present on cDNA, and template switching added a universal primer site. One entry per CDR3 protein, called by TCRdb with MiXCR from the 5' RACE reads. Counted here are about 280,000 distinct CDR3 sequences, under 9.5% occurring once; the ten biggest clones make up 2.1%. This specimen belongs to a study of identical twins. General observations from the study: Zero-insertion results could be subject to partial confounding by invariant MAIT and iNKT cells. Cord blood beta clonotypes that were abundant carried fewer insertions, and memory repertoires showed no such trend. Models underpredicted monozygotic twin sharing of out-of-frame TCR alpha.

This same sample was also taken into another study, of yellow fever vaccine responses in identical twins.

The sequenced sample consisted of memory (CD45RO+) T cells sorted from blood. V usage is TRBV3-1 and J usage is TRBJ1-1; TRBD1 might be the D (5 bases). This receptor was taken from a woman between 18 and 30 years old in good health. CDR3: CASSQHDREAFF. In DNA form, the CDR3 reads TGTGCCAGCAGCCAACATGACAGAGAAGCTTTCTTT.